One sample yielded the 26 T cell receptor beta chains listed below, sequenced in a study of T-cell reconstitution after alpha-beta-depleted transplantation in children. This sample's TCRbeta library carried unique molecular identifier barcodes. TCRdb called the PCR reads again in MiXCR, with one record for every CDR3 protein. This sample yields hundreds of thousands of distinct CDR3 sequences, of which around a third are seen a single time; 2% to 3% belongs to the top ten. The sample in question was PBMCs from the stem cell graft donor, obtained from the stem cell graft. These receptors were obtained from a human donor who donated a stem cell graft to a child with aplastic anemia.

The CDR3 DNA follows: TGTGCCAGCAGTTGGGACAGGAACTCCTACGAGCAGTACTTC. As protein: CASSWDRNSYEQYF. The chain combines TRBV6-5 with TRBJ2-7, with TRBD1 matching over 8 bases. The CDR3 sequence is 14 residues long. The V and J ends lost 4 bases and 0 bases, in that order; junction bases with no gene match: 2. Per the germline V gene, CDR1 is MNHEY and CDR2 is SVGAGI.

This chain connects TRBV19 to TRBJ1-5; TRBD1 matches at 8 bases. CDR1 and CDR2 from the germline V gene are LNHDA and SQIVND (reference sequence). CDR3 length equals 15 residues. V trimming: 5 bases; J trimming: 5 bases; junction bases outside the gene matches: 8. Written as DNA, the CDR3 is TGTGCCAGTAGTCGGGCCCGACAGGGGTATCAGCCCCAGCATTTT. This sequence encodes CASSRARQGYQPQHF.

The genes are TRBV14 and TRBJ1-1; 7 bases match TRBD1. The CDR3 is made up of 17 amino acids. Trimming cost V 5 bases and J 0 bases; bases outside gene matches: 12. In germline, CDR1 is SGHDN, CDR2 FVKESK. CDR3 sequence (DNA): TGTGCCAGCAGCAAGGGACAGCCGAACCCCATGAACACTGAAGCTTTCTTT. Translated, it gives CASSKGQPNPMNTEAFF. The full variable domain, its missing parts supplied by reference TRBV14 and TRBJ1-1, is EAGVTQFPSHSVIEKGQTVTLRCDPISGHDNLYWYRRVMGKEIKFLLHFVKESKQDESGMPNNRFLAERTGGTYSTLKVQPAELEDSGVYFCASSKGQPNPMNTEAFFGQGTRLTVV.

This sequence joins TRBV12-3 or TRBV12-4 and TRBJ1-1; D is unclear. The V and J ends lost 2 bases and 2 bases respectively, with 9 bases between them. The CDR3 is 14 residues long. Here the CDR3 DNA reads TGTGCCAGCAGTTTAACATACAGAAACACTGAAGCTTTCTTT. This codes for CASSLTYRNTEAFF.

This clonotype came up a few times. The genes are TRBV7-9 and TRBJ1-1; D remains unclear. Germline CDR1 and CDR2: SEHNR and FQNEAQ (reference sequence). V was pared by 1 base and J by 1 base, with 7 bases between. CDR3 length: 14 amino acids. CDR3 loop: CASSLDSPNTEAFF. The DNA of the CDR3 is TGTGCCAGCAGCTTAGACAGTCCGAACACTGAAGCTTTCTTT. The full variable domain, completed using reference TRBV7-9 and TRBJ1-1, is DTGVSQNPRHKITKRGQNVTFRCDPISEHNRLYWYRQTLGQGPEFLTYFQNEAQLEKSRLLSDRFSAERPKGSFSTLEIQRTEQGDSAMYLCASSLDSPNTEAFFGQGTRLTVV.

CDR3: CASRQTGGSNEQFF. The CDR3 DNA is TGCGCCAGCAGGCAAACAGGGGGGAGCAATGAGCAGTTCTTC. J is TRBJ2-1 and V is TRBV5-1; 8 positions match TRBD1. This CDR3 has 14 amino acids. Germline trimming cut 5 bases from V and 6 bases from J; bases unmatched to any gene: 7. Germline V gene sequence: CDR1 SGHRS, CDR2 YFSETQ.

The genes are TRBV29-1 and TRBJ2-3; 8 bases are a match to TRBD1. The length of the CDR3 is 12 residues. The germline gives CDR1 SQVTM, CDR2 ANQGSEA. Trimming took 6 bases from V and 10 from J; bases not matched to a gene: 9. The CDR3 bases are TGCAGCGTGGGCGACAGGGGCTCGGCGCAGTATTTT. It translates to CSVGDRGSAQYF.

This clonotype was picked up a small number of times. The genes are TRBV7-9 and TRBJ1-1; D perhaps matches TRBD1 (6 bases). The CDR3 contains 16 residues. Germline CDR1 reads SEHNR; CDR2 reads FQNEAQ (reference sequence). V was cut by 4 bases and J by 2 bases, with 17 bases left in between. In DNA form, the CDR3 reads TGTGCCAGCAGCTCCGCCTCGACAGGTGTTAACACTGAAGCTTTCTTT. Amino acid sequence: CASSSASTGVNTEAFF.

This clonotype turned up a few times. The rearrangement uses TRBV29-1 and TRBJ2-3; possible D gene TRBD1, 5 bases. There are 13 residues in the CDR3. Trimming removed 7 bases at V and 2 bases at J, with 13 bases between. CDR1 and CDR2 (germline): SQVTM, ANQGSEA. This CDR3 reads CSGQDRYTDTQYF. The CDR3 nucleotides read TGCAGCGGGCAAGACAGATACACAGATACGCAGTATTTT.

This clonotype was counted only a few times. The chain couples TRBV29-1 to TRBJ1-1, with no clear D. Trimming stripped 5 bases from V and 1 base from J, with 8 bases between. CDR1 SQVTM and CDR2 ANQGSEA come from the germline V gene. The length of the CDR3 is 12 residues. The CDR3 bases are TGCAGCGTTTCCCCCCCGAACACTGAAGCTTTCTTT. Protein product: CSVSPPNTEAFF.

The chain uses TRBV5-6 and TRBJ2-7, with 9 bases identical to TRBD2. With V trimmed by 6 bases and J by 3 bases, 7 bases remained unmatched. The CDR3 sequence is 14 residues long. The germline gives CDR1 SGHDT, CDR2 YYEEEE. The CDR3 spells CASTFGREGYEQYV. The CDR3 nucleotides read TGTGCCAGCACCTTTGGGCGGGAGGGCTACGAGCAGTACGTC.

The chain employs TRBV5-4 and TRBJ2-3; 7 bases fit TRBD2. The trim removed 0 bases at V and 4 bases at J, leaving 11 bases unmatched. The CDR3 has 17 residues. Germline CDR1 SGHNT, CDR2 YYREEE (reference sequence). The CDR3 nucleotides read TGTGCCAGCAGCTTGGAGAGGCGCGGGAGTTGGGCAGATACGCAGTATTTT. Translation: CASSLERRGSWADTQYF.

With respect to this clonotype: A junction end diverges from the germline sequence, so it may reflect a read error. The genes are TRBV24-1 and TRBJ2-5; 7 nucleotides line up with TRBD1. The length of the CDR3 is 15 residues. Germline lookup yields CDR1 KGHDR and CDR2 SFDVKD. The CDR3 DNA reads as TGTGCCACCTGTGAGGCAGGGGGAGTTATGGAGACCCAGTACTTC. Amino acids: CATCEAGGVMETQYF.

This clonotype showed up just a few times. V gene TRBV29-1 combines with J gene TRBJ2-3; D may be TRBD2 (6 bases). The germline V and J ends were trimmed by 7 bases and 1 base, with 18 bases remaining between them. This CDR3 contains 15 residues. Germline V lookup: CDR1 SQVTM, CDR2 ANQGSEA. The CDR3 sequence: CSAGGEGGGTDTQYF. DNA of the CDR3: TGCAGCGCCGGCGGTGAGGGAGGCGGCACAGATACGCAGTATTTT.

The chain recombines TRBV15 with TRBJ2-4; 11 bases are shared with TRBD1. In germline, CDR1 is LNHNV, CDR2 YYDKDF (reference sequence). The CDR3 is 15 residues long. V trimming: 2 bases; J trimming: 8 bases; junction bases outside the gene matches: 5. The CDR3 is CATSRQGQGEYIQYF. The CDR3 DNA sequence: TGTGCCACCAGCAGACAGGGACAGGGGGAGTACATTCAGTACTTC.

This clonotype was seen a few times. The CDR3 is CASGRAGGGNEQFF. The CDR3 DNA is TGTGCCAGCGGTAGGGCGGGAGGAGGCAATGAGCAGTTCTTC. The rearrangement links TRBV6-1 to TRBJ2-1; the match to TRBD2 covers 8 bases. With V trimmed by 8 bases and J by 6 bases, 9 bases remained unmatched. Germline CDR1 is MNHNS and CDR2 is SASEGT. The CDR3 has 14 residues.

The chain recombines TRBV27 with TRBJ1-2, with D perhaps matching TRBD1 (5 bases). With 2 bases removed from V and 8 bases from J, the gap between germline ends came to 15 bases. The CDR3 length is 14 residues. Germline lookup yields CDR1 MNHEY and CDR2 SMNVEV (reference sequence). In nucleotides, the CDR3 is TGTGCCAGCAGTTTAACACCGGGGGTGGCCGGCTACACCTTC. Its protein is CASSLTPGVAGYTF.

This clonotype was detected a few times. This chain connects TRBV7-2 to TRBJ1-1; no clear D. CDR1 and CDR2 from the germline V gene are SGHTA and FQGNSA. CDR3 size: 12 residues. Trimming left V 7 bases short and J 4 bases short, with 10 bases between. The CDR3 DNA follows: TGTGCCAGCAAGGGTATAGGCACTGAAGCTTTCTTT. It codes for CASKGIGTEAFF.

This clonotype was counted a few times. The gene calls are TRBV30 and TRBJ1-1, with D unresolved. Trimming removed 4 bases from V and 1 base from J, with 10 bases in between. The CDR3 totals 13 residues. The V gene's germline CDR1 is GTSNPN and CDR2 SVGIG (reference sequence). The CDR3 loop reads CAWILDRNTEAFF. CDR3 in DNA: TGTGCCTGGATCCTCGACCGGAACACTGAAGCTTTCTTT.

The sample holds a few counts of this clonotype. The chain has TRBV6-5 and TRBJ1-1; possibly TRBD1 for D (6 bases). The CDR3 is 12 amino acids. Germline assignment: CDR1 MNHEY and CDR2 SVGAGI. The V and J ends lost 8 bases and 1 base respectively, with 8 bases between them. CDR3: CASGTPNTEAFF. In DNA form, the CDR3 reads TGTGCCAGCGGGACACCGAACACTGAAGCTTTCTTT.

The chain recombines TRBV19 with TRBJ1-1, with D uncertain. Germline assignment: CDR1 LNHDA and CDR2 SQIVND (reference sequence). The CDR3 contains 11 residues. V lost 7 bases and J lost 4, with 7 bases in between. The CDR3 loop reads CASIMGTEAFF. CDR3 DNA sequence: TGTGCCAGTATTATGGGCACTGAAGCTTTCTTT.

This clonotype was seen a few times. This chain uses TRBV13 with TRBJ2-7; D may be TRBD2 (6 bases). Germline loops: CDR1 PRHDT, CDR2 FYEKMQ (reference sequence). V dropped 6 bases and J dropped 0 bases, with 21 bases sitting between them. The CDR3 loop spans 17 amino acids. The CDR3 loop reads CASSLSSGGPSSYEQYF. As DNA, the CDR3 is TGTGCCAGCAGTCTTAGCTCCGGGGGTCCAAGCTCCTACGAGCAGTACTTC. The full variable domain, completed using reference TRBV13 and TRBJ2-7, is AAGVIQSPRHLIKEKRETATLKCYPIPRHDTVYWYQQGPGQDPQFLISFYEKMQSDKGSIPDRFSAQQFSDYHSELNMSSLELGDSALYFCASSLSSGGPSSYEQYFGPGTRLTVT.

This clonotype occurred a few times. V usage is TRBV7-7 and J usage is TRBJ2-5, with 11 bases that match TRBD1. This CDR3 is 15 amino acids long. Germline V gene sequence: CDR1 SSHAT, CDR2 FNYEAQ (reference sequence). V was pared by 5 bases and J by 5 bases, with 7 bases of the junction left unmatched. CDR3 amino acids: CASSPRTGGGETQYF. The CDR3 nucleotides read TGTGCCAGCAGCCCCCGGACAGGGGGCGGGGAGACCCAGTACTTC.

The chain links TRBV29-1 to TRBJ2-2; possible D gene TRBD1, 5 bases. In germline, CDR1 is SQVTM, CDR2 ANQGSEA. The CDR3 runs to 15 residues. V lost 6 bases, J lost 1 base, and 15 bases lay in between. In nucleotides, the CDR3 is TGCAGCGTAAAATCCCCCAGGGTGAACACCGGGGAGCTGTTTTTT. Its translation: CSVKSPRVNTGELFF.

The chain couples TRBV29-1 to TRBJ1-2; TRBD1 aligns across 8 bases. Per germline, CDR1 SQVTM and CDR2 ANQGSEA. J gave up 6 bases and V 3 bases, and 9 bases lay outside the gene matches. The CDR3 is 14 amino acids. CDR3 region: CSVEGQGANHGYTF. CDR3 in DNA: TGCAGCGTTGAGGGGCAGGGGGCTAATCATGGCTACACCTTC.

This clonotype was observed a few times. The chain couples TRBV13 to TRBJ2-5, with 10 bases matching TRBD1. CDR3 length equals 15 residues. The V gene's germline CDR1 is PRHDT and CDR2 FYEKMQ (reference sequence). The V segment lost 0 bases and the J segment 7 bases; nucleotides outside the gene matches: 5. The DNA of the CDR3 is TGTGCCAGCAGCTTAGGCGGACAGGGGGTGATGACCCAGTACTTC. Translation: CASSLGGQGVMTQYF.